Below, one TCR beta chain is given with its context. Antigen: not known. This sample is part of a study of T-cell reconstitution after alpha-beta-depleted transplantation in children. The germline gives CDR1 MDHEN, CDR2 SYDVKM. The CDR3 spans 12 residues. V lost 2 bases, J lost 9 bases, and 8 bases lay in between. Using unique molecular identifiers, the investigators prepared the TCRbeta library. Using its own MiXCR run on the PCR reads, TCRdb lists one record per CDR3 protein. This sample has 90,000 to 100,000 distinct CDR3 sequences, with 20% to 30% found just once. Broader study findings: T-cell numbers and diversity one year post-transplant derived largely from freshly generated T cells. For some patients, TCRbeta diversity was high at day 60 because of recipient T cells and thymic progenitors that survived.

The V call is TRBV28, the J call TRBJ2-1; D not resolved. Sequencing was performed on PBMCs, taken before TCRalphabeta/CD19-depleted stem cell transplant. This receptor was identified in a boy between 2 and 15 years old with acute lymphoblastic leukemia, due to receive a stem cell transplant. The DNA for the CDR3 is TGTGCCAGCAGTTTACGGCTAGGTGAGCAGTTCTTC. This encodes CASSLRLGEQFF.